This is a list of T cell receptor beta chains from one sample in a study of PD-1 blockade in mismatch repair-deficient tumors. Only in-frame clones appear in the TCRdb table, and some are missing; sequencing was by immunoSEQ multiplex PCR. The data contain 80,000 to 130,000 clones, roughly four fifths of them singletons. Specimen: peripheral blood, collected about 33 weeks after starting pembrolizumab. The source of these receptors is an adult with mismatch repair-deficient cancer. Both conserved end residues are part of each CDR3. The D gene is left open where the match is weak. Not all rows give a size; the values are once, few, many and, for expanded clones, a class.

TRBV9	-	TRBJ2-1	TRBD2	CASSVSGRWDNEQFF	TGTGCCAGCAGCGTCAGCGGGAGATGGGACAATGAGCAGTTCTTC
TRBV6-5	-	TRBJ2-2	-	CASSGSGPNTGELFF	TGTGCCAGCAGTGGGAGCGGGCCGAACACCGGGGAGCTGTTTTTT
TRBV19	-	TRBJ1-4	-	CASSKGTENLFF	TGTGCCAGTAGTAAAGGAACTGAAAACCTGTTTTTT
TRBV28	few	TRBJ1-1	TRBD1	CASSSTGAVDTEAFF	TGTGCCAGCAGCTCAACAGGGGCTGTCGACACTGAAGCTTTCTTT
TRBV5-6	-	TRBJ2-7	TRBD2	CASSLVYHSGEGPRYEQYF	TGTGCCAGCAGCTTGGTATATCATTCGGGGGAGGGACCACGATACGAGCAGTACTTC
TRBV19	few	TRBJ2-7	TRBD2	CASSKSASGRADEQYF	TGTGCCAGTAGTAAGTCGGCTAGCGGGAGGGCCGACGAGCAGTACTTC
TRBV7-9	-	TRBJ2-3	TRBD2	CASSLGTSGGTDTQYF	TGTGCCAGCAGCCTAGGGACTAGCGGAGGCACAGATACGCAGTATTTT
TRBV19	-	TRBJ2-7	-	CASSMRPLGYEQYF	TGTGCCAGTAGTATGCGACCCTTGGGCTACGAGCAGTACTTC
TRBV14	medium-sized	TRBJ2-7	-	CASSQGRGREQYF	TGTGCCAGCAGCCAAGGACGGGGGAGGGAGCAGTACTTC
TRBV6-6	-	TRBJ1-2	-	CASSYLVDGYTF	TGTGCCAGCAGTTACCTGGTAGATGGCTACACCTTC
TRBV6-5	few	TRBJ2-7	-	CASSYRTSGTGEQYF	TGTGCCAGCAGTTACAGGACTTCAGGGACGGGCGAGCAGTACTTC
TRBV7-6	-	TRBJ2-2	TRBD2	CASSSVTSGSKLFF	TGTGCCAGCAGCTCCGTGACTAGCGGGAGTAAGCTGTTTTTT
TRBV5-1	-	TRBJ2-2	-	CASSAGEAGELFF	TGCGCCAGCTCCGCTGGAGAGGCCGGGGAGCTGTTTTTT
TRBV28	once	TRBJ1-5	TRBD1	CASSILQGAGNQPQHF	TGTGCCAGCAGTATATTACAGGGGGCTGGCAATCAGCCCCAGCATTTT
TRBV7-9	-	TRBJ2-1	TRBD2	CASSLHGLVEQFF	TGTGCCAGCAGCTTACACGGACTAGTTGAGCAGTTCTTC
TRBV14	few	TRBJ2-1	TRBD2	CASSHPLGLAGGRVQFF	TGTGCCAGCAGCCACCCTCTGGGACTAGCGGGGGGGAGAGTGCAGTTCTTC
TRBV25-1	-	TRBJ2-5	TRBD2	CASLSRRGRGGETQYF	TGTGCCAGCCTTTCTCGTCGCGGGAGAGGAGGAGAGACCCAGTACTTC
TRBV5-1	-	TRBJ2-3	-	CASSWELSTDTQYF	TGCGCCAGCAGCTGGGAGCTGAGCACAGATACGCAGTATTTT
TRBV7-2	-	TRBJ2-7	TRBD2	CASRYSGTSAEQYF	TGTGCCAGCAGATACTCCGGGACTAGCGCCGAGCAGTACTTC